This entry concerns a single T cell receptor (beta chain). Its specificity is unknown. PCR amplification relied on 60 Vbeta primers (plus 13 Jbeta primers). Using immunoSEQ multiplex PCR, the repertoire was profiled, and TCRdb retains in-frame clones only, with some absent. The profile shows 110,000 to 150,000 clones, about 84% of them singletons. These data are taken from a study of cytomegalovirus exposure and HLA in healthy donors. Study-level points and caveats: As was reported, the classifier diagnosed cytomegalovirus status with high specificity and sensitivity. Available immune exposure information covered CMV serostatus only.

Germline-derived CDR1 and CDR2 are ENHRY and SYGVKD. CDR3 length equals 14 residues. V usage is TRBV10-3 and J usage is TRBJ2-5, with D tentatively TRBD1 (5 bases). Judging by the DNA end, TRBJ2-7 fits better; the J call may be wrong. Sequences were obtained from PBMCs. The sequence was collected from a male donor in good health and CMV-seronegative. The CDR3 reads CAISERGSSYEQYF. Written as DNA, the CDR3 is TGTGCCATCAGTGAAAGGGGTAGCTCCTACGAGCAGTACTTC.